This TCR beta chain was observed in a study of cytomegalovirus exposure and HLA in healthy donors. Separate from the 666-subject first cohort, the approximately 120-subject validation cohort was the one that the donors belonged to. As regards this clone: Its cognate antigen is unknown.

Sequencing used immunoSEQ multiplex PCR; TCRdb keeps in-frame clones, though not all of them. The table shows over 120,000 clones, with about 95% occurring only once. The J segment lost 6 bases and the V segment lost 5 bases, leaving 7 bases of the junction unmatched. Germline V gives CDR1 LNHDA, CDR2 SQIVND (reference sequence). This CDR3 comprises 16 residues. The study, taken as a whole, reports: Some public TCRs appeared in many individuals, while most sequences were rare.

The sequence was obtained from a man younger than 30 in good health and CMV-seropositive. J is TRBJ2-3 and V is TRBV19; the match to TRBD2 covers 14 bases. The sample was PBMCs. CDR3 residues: CASSPGLAGGRDTQYF. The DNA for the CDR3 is TGTGCCAGTAGTCCCGGACTAGCGGGGGGACGGGATACGCAGTATTTT.